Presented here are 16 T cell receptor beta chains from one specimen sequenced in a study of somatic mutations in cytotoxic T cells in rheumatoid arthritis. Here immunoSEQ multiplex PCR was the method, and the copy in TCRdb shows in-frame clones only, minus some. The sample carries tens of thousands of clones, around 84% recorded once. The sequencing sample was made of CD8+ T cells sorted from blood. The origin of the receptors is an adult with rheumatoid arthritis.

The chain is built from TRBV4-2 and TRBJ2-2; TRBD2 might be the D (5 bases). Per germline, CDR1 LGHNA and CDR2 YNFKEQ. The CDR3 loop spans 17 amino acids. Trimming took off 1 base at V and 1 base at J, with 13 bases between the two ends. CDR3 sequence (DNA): TGTGCCAGCAGCCAAGTCCCGGCCGGGGTGAACACCGGGGAGCTGTTTTTT. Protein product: CASSQVPAGVNTGELFF.

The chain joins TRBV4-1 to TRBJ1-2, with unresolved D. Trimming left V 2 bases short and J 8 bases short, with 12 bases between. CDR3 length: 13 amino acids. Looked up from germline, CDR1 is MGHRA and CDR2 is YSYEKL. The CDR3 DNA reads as TGCGCCAGCAGCCAATTACCAGCGTCGGGCTACACCTTC. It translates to CASSQLPASGYTF.

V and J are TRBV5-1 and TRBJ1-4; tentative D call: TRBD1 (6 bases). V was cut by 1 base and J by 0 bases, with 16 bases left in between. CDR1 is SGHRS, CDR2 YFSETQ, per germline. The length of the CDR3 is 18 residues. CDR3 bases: TGCGCCAGCAGCTTGTTTGGGACACCGCATGCAACTAATGAAAAACTGTTTTTT. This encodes CASSLFGTPHATNEKLFF. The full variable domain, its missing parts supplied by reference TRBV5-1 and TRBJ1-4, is KAGVTQTPRYLIKTRGQQVTLSCSPISGHRSVSWYQQTPGQGLQFLFEYFSETQRNKGNFPGRFSGRQFSNSRSEMNVSTLELGDSALYLCASSLFGTPHATNEKLFFGSGTQLSVL.

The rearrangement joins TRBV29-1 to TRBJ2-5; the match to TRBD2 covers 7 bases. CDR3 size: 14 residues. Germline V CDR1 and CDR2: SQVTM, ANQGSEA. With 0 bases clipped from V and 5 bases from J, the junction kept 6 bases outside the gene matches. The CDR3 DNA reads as TGCAGCGTTGAAGAGGCGGGGAGGGCGGAGACCCAGTACTTC. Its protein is CSVEEAGRAETQYF.

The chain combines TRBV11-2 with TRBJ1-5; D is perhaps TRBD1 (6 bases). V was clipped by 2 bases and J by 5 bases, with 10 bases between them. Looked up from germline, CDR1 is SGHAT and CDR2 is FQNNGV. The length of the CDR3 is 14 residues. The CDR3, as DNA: TGTGCCAGCAGCTTATCACAGGGATATCAGCCCCAGCATTTT. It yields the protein CASSLSQGYQPQHF.

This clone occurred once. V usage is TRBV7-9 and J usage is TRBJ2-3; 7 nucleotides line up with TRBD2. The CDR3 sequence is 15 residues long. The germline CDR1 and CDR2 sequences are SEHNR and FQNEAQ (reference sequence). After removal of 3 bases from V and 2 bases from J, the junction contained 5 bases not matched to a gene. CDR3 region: CASSFGRGVTDTQYF. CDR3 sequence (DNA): TGTGCCAGCAGCTTTGGCCGGGGGGTCACAGATACGCAGTATTTT.

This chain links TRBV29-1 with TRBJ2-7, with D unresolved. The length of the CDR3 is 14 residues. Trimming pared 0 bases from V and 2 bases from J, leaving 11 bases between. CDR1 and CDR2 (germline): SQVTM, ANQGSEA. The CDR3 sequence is CSVEDRAETYEQYF. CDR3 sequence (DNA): TGCAGCGTTGAAGATAGGGCCGAAACCTACGAGCAGTACTTC.

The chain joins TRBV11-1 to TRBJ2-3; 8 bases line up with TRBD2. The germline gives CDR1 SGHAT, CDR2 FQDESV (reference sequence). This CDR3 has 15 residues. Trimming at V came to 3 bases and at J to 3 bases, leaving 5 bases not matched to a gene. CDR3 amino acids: CASSLGLGTTDTQYF. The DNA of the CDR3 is TGTGCCAGCAGCTTGGGACTAGGTACGACAGATACGCAGTATTTT.

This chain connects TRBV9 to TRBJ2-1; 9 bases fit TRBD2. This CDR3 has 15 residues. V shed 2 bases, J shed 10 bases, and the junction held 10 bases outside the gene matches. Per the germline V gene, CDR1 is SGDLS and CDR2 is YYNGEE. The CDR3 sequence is CASSVSSGINREQFF. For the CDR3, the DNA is TGTGCCAGCAGCGTCTCTAGCGGGATTAACCGGGAGCAGTTCTTC.

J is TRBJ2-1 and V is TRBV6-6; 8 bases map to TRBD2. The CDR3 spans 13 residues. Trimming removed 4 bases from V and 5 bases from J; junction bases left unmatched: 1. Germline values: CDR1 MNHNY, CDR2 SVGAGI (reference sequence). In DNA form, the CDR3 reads TGTGCCAGCAGTTGGGGACTAGACAATGAGCAGTTCTTC. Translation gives CASSWGLDNEQFF.

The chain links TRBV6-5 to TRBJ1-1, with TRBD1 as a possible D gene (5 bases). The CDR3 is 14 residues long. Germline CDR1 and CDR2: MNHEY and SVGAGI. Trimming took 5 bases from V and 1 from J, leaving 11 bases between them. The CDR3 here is CASSRTGGNTEAFF. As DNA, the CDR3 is TGTGCCAGCAGTCGTACGGGGGGGAACACTGAAGCTTTCTTT.

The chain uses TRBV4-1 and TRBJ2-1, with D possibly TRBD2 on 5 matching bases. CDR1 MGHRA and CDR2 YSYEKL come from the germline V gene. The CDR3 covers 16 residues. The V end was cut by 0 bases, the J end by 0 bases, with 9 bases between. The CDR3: CASSQETGDSYNEQFF. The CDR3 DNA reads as TGCGCCAGCAGCCAAGAAACCGGGGACTCCTACAATGAGCAGTTCTTC.

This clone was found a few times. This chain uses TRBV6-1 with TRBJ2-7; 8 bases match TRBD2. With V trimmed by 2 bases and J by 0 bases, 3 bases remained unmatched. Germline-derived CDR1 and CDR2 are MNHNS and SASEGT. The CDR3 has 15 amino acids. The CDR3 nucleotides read TGTGCCAGCAGTGAACCCAGCGGGAGCTCCTACGAGCAGTACTTC. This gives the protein CASSEPSGSSYEQYF.

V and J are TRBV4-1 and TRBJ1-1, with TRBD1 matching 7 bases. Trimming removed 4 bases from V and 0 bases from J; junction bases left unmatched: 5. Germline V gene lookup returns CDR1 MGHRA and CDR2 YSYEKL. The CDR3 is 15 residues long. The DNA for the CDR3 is TGCGCCAGCAGCCCACGACAGGGAATGAACACTGAAGCTTTCTTT. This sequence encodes CASSPRQGMNTEAFF.

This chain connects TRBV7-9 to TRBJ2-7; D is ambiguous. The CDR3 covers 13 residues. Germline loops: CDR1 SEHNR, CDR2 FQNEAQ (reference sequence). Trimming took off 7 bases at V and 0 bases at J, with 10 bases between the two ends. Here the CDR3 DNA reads TGTGCCAGCATTCCCGGCGGCTCCTACGAGCAGTACTTC. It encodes CASIPGGSYEQYF.

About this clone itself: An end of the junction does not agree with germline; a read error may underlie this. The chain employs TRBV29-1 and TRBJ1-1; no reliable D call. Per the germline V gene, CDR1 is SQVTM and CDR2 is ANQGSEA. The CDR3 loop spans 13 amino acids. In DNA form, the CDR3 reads TGCAGCGTAGAAGGATCCCTTTCAGGTGAAGCTTTCTTT. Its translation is CSVEGSLSGEAFF. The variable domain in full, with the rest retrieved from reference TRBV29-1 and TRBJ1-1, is SAVISQKPSRDICQRGTSLTIQCQVDSQVTMMFWYRQQPGQSLTLIATANQGSEATYESGFVIDKFPISRPNLTFSTLTVSNMSPEDSSIYLCSVEGSLSGEAFFGQGTRLTVV.